A single sample gave rise to the 23 T cell receptor beta chains below, sequenced in a study of blood T cells in healthy people across ages. Using a J-beta primer mix together with a sample-barcoded 5' primer, a second PCR was run for roughly 7 to 11 cycles. TCRdb re-analysed the 5' RACE reads in MiXCR, keeping a single row per CDR3 protein. Counted here are about 500,000 distinct CDR3 sequences, under 30% occurring once; the ten biggest clones make up 8.7%. This sample also belongs to another study, concerning T cells of mothers and their children.

The sample comprised blood. These receptors were taken from a boy aged 5-17 years in good health.

This clonotype was observed a few times. The chain is built from TRBV6-1 and TRBJ1-5; 7 bases match TRBD1. Germline V gene lookup returns CDR1 MNHNS and CDR2 SASEGT. Trimming cost V 4 bases and J 0 bases; bases outside gene matches: 12. CDR3 size: 18 residues. This chain's CDR3 is CASSAFGTDPYSNQPQHF. In nucleotides, the CDR3 is TGTGCCAGCAGTGCCTTCGGGACAGACCCTTATAGCAATCAGCCCCAGCATTTT.

The chain employs TRBV20-1 and TRBJ1-2; the match to TRBD1 covers 8 bases. Germline V lookup: CDR1 DFQATT, CDR2 SNEGSKA (reference sequence). The CDR3 consists of 12 residues. The ends lost 4 bases at V and 8 bases at J; junction bases unmatched: 6. CDR3 nucleotide sequence: TGCAGTGCTATCCAGGGGGCGAGGGGCTACACCTTC. Its protein is CSAIQGARGYTF.

The chain employs TRBV12-3 or TRBV12-4 and TRBJ2-7; D might be TRBD1 (6 bases). This CDR3 is built from 15 residues. V lost 5 bases and J lost 4, with 18 bases in between. The DNA for the CDR3 is TGTGCCAGCAGTAGAACCGGGACACAAGGATACGAGCAGTACTTC. Translated: CASSRTGTQGYEQYF.

This chain uses TRBV15 with TRBJ2-5; D ambiguous. The J call is in doubt because the DNA end fits TRBJ2-1 better. The CDR3 extends over 12 amino acids. Looked up from germline, CDR1 is LNHNV and CDR2 is YYDKDF (reference sequence). CDR3 residues: CATSRDETGQFF. The CDR3 nucleotides are TGTGCCACCAGCAGAGATGAGACGGGGCAGTTCTTC.

The sample holds many counts of this clonotype. The J gene is TRBJ1-6, the V gene TRBV7-2, with TRBD1 matching over 7 bases. The CDR3 has 19 residues. J gave up 4 bases and V 5 bases, and 17 bases lay outside the gene matches. Per germline, CDR1 SGHTA and CDR2 FQGNSA. The CDR3 nucleotides are TGTGCCAGCAGCCTTATGACAGGGTACAGAAGCCCATATAATTCACCCCTCCACTTT. It is translated as CASSLMTGYRSPYNSPLHF.

The chain carries TRBV6-5 and TRBJ1-4, with 10 bases aligning to TRBD1. Germline loops: CDR1 MNHEY, CDR2 SVGAGI. The junction had 8 bases not matched to a gene; V was cut back by 2 bases and J by 2 bases. The CDR3 totals 18 residues. The chain's CDR3 is CASSYVSGQGYTNEKLFF. CDR3 in DNA: TGTGCCAGCAGTTACGTGTCGGGACAGGGGTATACTAATGAAAAACTGTTTTTT.

This clonotype occurred a few times. The junction does not match germline at one end; this may be a read error. This chain uses TRBV3-1 with TRBJ2-5, with a weak D call TRBD2 (6 bases). Judging by the DNA end, TRBJ2-7 fits better; the J call may be wrong. CDR3 length equals 14 residues. The germline V gene has CDR1 LGHDT and CDR2 YNNKEL (reference sequence). CDR3 nucleotide sequence: TGTGCCGGCAGCCAAGATGGGGGGTCCTACGAGCAGTACTTC. Translation gives CAGSQDGGSYEQYF.

This chain connects TRBV18 to TRBJ2-3; D may be TRBD2 (5 bases). Germline CDR1 is KGHSH and CDR2 is LQKENI. The CDR3 length is 14 residues. Deletions cut 1 base from V and 4 bases from J, with 9 bases between. The CDR3 DNA reads TGTGCCAGCTCACCACGAGGGAGTTCAGATACGCAGTATTTT. Translated, it gives CASSPRGSSDTQYF.

CDR3 coding DNA: TGTGCCAGTAGTTTCGAGTTAAACACTGAAGCTTTCTTT. It codes for CASSFELNTEAFF. V gene TRBV19 combines with J gene TRBJ1-1, with D uncertain. CDR3 length: 13 amino acids. CDR1 and CDR2 from the germline V gene are LNHDA and SQIVND (reference sequence). V was pared by 5 bases and J by 2 bases, with 9 bases between.

The rearrangement links TRBV12-5 to TRBJ2-1, with D unresolved. Germline V gives CDR1 LGHNT, CDR2 FRNRAP. With 4 bases removed from V and 5 bases from J, the gap between germline ends came to 21 bases. The CDR3 loop spans 17 amino acids. The CDR3 spells CASGSRIPDADNNEQFF. Written as DNA, the CDR3 is TGTGCTAGTGGTTCAAGAATACCGGACGCTGATAACAATGAGCAGTTCTTC.

Details on this clonotype: One end of the junction does not line up with germline, which may come from a read error. The chain recombines TRBV9 with TRBJ2-5; D is ambiguous. This CDR3 has 12 residues. Germline CDR1 and CDR2: SGDLS and YYNGEE. Here the CDR3 reads CAGSVSQETQYF. As DNA, the CDR3 is TGTGCCGGCAGCGTTTCCCAAGAGACCCAGTACTTC.

This clonotype was counted only a few times. The genes are TRBV20-1 and TRBJ2-3, with 9 bases lining up with TRBD2. The CDR3 has 16 amino acids. Germline V gene sequence: CDR1 DFQATT, CDR2 SNEGSKA (reference sequence). V dropped 0 bases and J dropped 1; count of bases not matched to a gene: 5. CDR3 protein: CSAREEAGGRTDTQYF. The CDR3 DNA follows: TGCAGTGCTAGAGAGGAAGCGGGGGGCCGCACAGATACGCAGTATTTT.

This clonotype was seen a handful of times. The chain recombines TRBV29-1 with TRBJ2-5, with TRBD1 matching 8 bases. The junction had 7 bases not matched to a gene; V was cut back by 0 bases and J by 4 bases. Germline V lookup: CDR1 SQVTM, CDR2 ANQGSEA. The CDR3 loop spans 15 amino acids. CDR3 amino acids: CSVEEPGGELETQYF. The CDR3 nucleotides read TGCAGCGTTGAAGAGCCAGGGGGCGAACTAGAGACCCAGTACTTC.

The CDR3, as DNA: TGTGCCAGCAGTTGGACTAGCGAGAACTACGAGCAGTACTTC. Translating it yields CASSWTSENYEQYF. The chain uses TRBV6-1 and TRBJ2-7; 9 bases map to TRBD2. CDR1 is MNHNS, CDR2 SASEGT, per germline. V was clipped by 5 bases and J by 3 bases; unmatched bases: 5. The CDR3 extends over 14 amino acids.

Only a few counts were recorded for this clonotype. The genes are TRBV12-3 or TRBV12-4 and TRBJ2-3; 7 bases match TRBD2. CDR3 length equals 16 residues. V was pared by 7 bases and J by 1 base, with 11 bases of the junction left unmatched. CDR3 in DNA: TGTGCCAGCACCCCTAGGGAGGGTGCGGGCACAGATACGCAGTATTTT. It is translated as CASTPREGAGTDTQYF.

CDR3 in DNA: TGTGCCAGCAGCTTGTTAGACAGCCTAAAATTCTACACCTTC. Translation gives CASSLLDSLKFYTF. The rearrangement uses TRBV7-9 and TRBJ1-2; D possibly corresponds to TRBD1 (5 bases). V shed 3 bases and J shed 10 bases, with 18 bases lying between them. Germline V lookup: CDR1 SEHNR, CDR2 FQNEAQ (reference sequence). CDR3 length: 14 amino acids.

The chain combines TRBV6-2 or TRBV6-3 with TRBJ2-6; D might be TRBD1 (6 bases). CDR3 length: 16 residues. The germline CDR1 and CDR2 sequences are MNHEY and SVGEGT. Trimming cost V 4 bases and J 0 bases, with 10 bases left between them. The CDR3 here is CASSLQGYSGANVLTF. The CDR3 DNA sequence: TGTGCCAGCAGTTTACAGGGATACTCTGGGGCCAACGTCCTGACTTTC.

This clonotype has at least ten counts. The rearrangement links TRBV3-1 to TRBJ2-5; TRBD2 matches at 7 bases. V gave up 4 bases and J gave up 5 bases; unmatched junction bases: 7. Germline values: CDR1 LGHDT, CDR2 YNNKEL (reference sequence). The CDR3 extends over 14 amino acids. CDR3 DNA: TGTGCCAGCAGCCCGGCCGGGACTAAGGAGACCCAGTACTTC. Protein product: CASSPAGTKETQYF.

The genes are TRBV7-9 and TRBJ1-2; D is possibly TRBD1 (6 bases). This CDR3 has 15 residues. Trimming pared 4 bases from V and 2 bases from J, leaving 14 bases between. Germline-derived CDR1 and CDR2 are SEHNR and FQNEAQ (reference sequence). The DNA for the CDR3 is TGTGCCAGCAGCTCTCCCGAGGGGGGGAACTATGGCTACACCTTC. Translation gives CASSSPEGGNYGYTF.

The V gene is TRBV7-9, the J gene TRBJ2-1, with no clear D. CDR1 is SEHNR and CDR2 is FQNEAQ in the germline V gene (reference sequence). The CDR3 is made up of 16 amino acids. Trimming left V 1 base short and J 0 bases short, with 10 bases between. This chain's CDR3 is CASSLGLGSSYNEQFF. The CDR3 DNA is TGTGCCAGCAGCTTAGGTCTCGGGTCCTCCTACAATGAGCAGTTCTTC.

This clonotype was recorded a few times. The chain combines TRBV10-3 with TRBJ1-1, with D perhaps TRBD1 (6 bases). Looked up from germline, CDR1 is ENHRY and CDR2 is SYGVKD. CDR3 length: 14 amino acids. Trimming took off 3 bases at V and 1 base at J, with 9 bases between the two ends. The CDR3 here is CAISEGGANTEAFF. The DNA for the CDR3 is TGTGCCATCAGTGAAGGGGGTGCGAACACTGAAGCTTTCTTT.

This rearrangement joins TRBV29-1 to TRBJ1-1; D uncertain. V was clipped by 3 bases and J by 0 bases, with 5 bases between them. Germline values: CDR1 SQVTM, CDR2 ANQGSEA. The CDR3 sequence is 12 residues long. CDR3 in amino acids: CSVDGLNTEAFF. The CDR3 DNA follows: TGCAGCGTTGATGGATTGAACACTGAAGCTTTCTTT.

The chain employs TRBV18 and TRBJ2-5; 9 bases are shared with TRBD2. The end of the DNA fits TRBJ2-1 better, so the J call may be wrong. This CDR3 has 15 amino acids. Germline CDR1 is KGHSH and CDR2 is LQKENI. As DNA, the CDR3 is TGTGCCAGCTCACCACAAGCTAGCGGGGTTAATGAGCAGTTCTTC. Translating it yields CASSPQASGVNEQFF.